The 23 T cell receptor beta chains below all came from one sample that was sequenced in a study of OX40 agonist ivuxolimab in advanced cancers. Repertoires were generated with immunoSEQ multiplex PCR, while TCRdb's copy carries only in-frame clones and drops some. The data show more than 85,000 clones, around 90% seen once. The specimen comprised CD4+ or CD8+ T cells sorted from blood, sampled in a trial of the OX40 agonist ivuxolimab. The receptors derive from an adult with an advanced solid tumor such as melanoma, head and neck, liver or kidney cancer.

The chain recombines TRBV2 with TRBJ1-6; D is unclear. Germline assignment: CDR1 SNHLY and CDR2 FYNNEI. CDR3 size: 13 residues. V dropped 8 bases and J dropped 5 bases, with 10 bases sitting between them. CDR3 region: CASGRTHNSPLHF. The CDR3 coding sequence is TGTGCCAGCGGTCGTACTCATAATTCACCCCTCCACTTT.

This rearrangement joins TRBV28 to TRBJ1-5; TRBD1 agrees at 11 bases. This CDR3 region has 16 residues. With 4 bases clipped from V and 7 bases from J, the junction kept 9 bases outside the gene matches. Germline V gene data show CDR1 as MDHEN and CDR2 as SYDVKM. Written as DNA, the CDR3 is TGTGCCAGCAGTTCCACGGGACAGGGGGAAGAGCAGCCCCAGCATTTT. This codes for CASSSTGQGEEQPQHF.

The chain has TRBV28 and TRBJ1-2, with 10 bases identical to TRBD1. V was clipped by 7 bases and J by 6 bases; unmatched bases: 5. The CDR3 covers 13 residues. In germline, CDR1 is MDHEN, CDR2 SYDVKM. The CDR3, as DNA: TGTGCCAGCATTGACAGGGGGCTCCATGGCTACACCTTC. It specifies CASIDRGLHGYTF.

As to this clone: Other nucleotide sequences in the sample specify the same CDR3. The chain employs TRBV11-2 and TRBJ2-2; tentatively, D is TRBD2 (6 bases). Germline V gene sequence: CDR1 SGHAT, CDR2 FQNNGV. Deletions cut 3 bases from V and 2 bases from J, with 10 bases between. The CDR3 spans 15 residues. The CDR3 spells CASSFGTPNTGELFF. In DNA, the CDR3 is TGTGCCAGCAGCTTCGGGACTCCAAACACCGGGGAGCTGTTTTTT. Complete variable domain (other parts from reference TRBV11-2 and TRBJ2-2): EAGVAQSPRYKIIEKRQSVAFWCNPISGHATLYWYQQILGQGPKLLIQFQNNGVVDDSQLPKDRFSAERLKGVDSTLKIQPAKLEDSAVYLCASSFGTPNTGELFFGEGSRLTVL.

V usage is TRBV11-2 and J usage is TRBJ1-3; maybe TRBD1 (5 bases). Trimming stripped 2 bases from V and 2 bases from J, with 10 bases between. Germline CDR1 reads SGHAT; CDR2 reads FQNNGV. The CDR3 runs to 15 residues. CDR3 nucleotides: TGTGCCAGCAGCTTAAGGGGATCCCCTGGAAACACCATATATTTT. Encoded protein: CASSLRGSPGNTIYF.

The chain recombines TRBV11-3 with TRBJ2-7, with D perhaps matching TRBD1 (6 bases). V lost 5 bases and J 3 bases, leaving 17 bases between the germline ends. CDR1 and CDR2 (germline): SGHNT, YENEEA. The CDR3 is 15 residues long. This chain's CDR3 is CASSPDRPRSYEQYF. The CDR3 DNA sequence: TGTGCCAGCAGCCCCGACAGGCCCCGGAGCTACGAGCAGTACTTC.

V and J are TRBV5-1 and TRBJ2-5; the D gene is possibly TRBD2 (5 bases). V was shortened by 2 bases and J by 1 base, with 6 bases between the two germline ends. Per the germline V gene, CDR1 is SGHRS and CDR2 is YFSETQ. This CDR3 is built from 13 residues. CDR3 in DNA: TGCGCCAGCAGCTTAAGCGGCCAAGAGACCCAGTACTTC. As protein: CASSLSGQETQYF. Looking up the rest from reference TRBV5-1 and TRBJ2-5 gives the full variable domain: KAGVTQTPRYLIKTRGQQVTLSCSPISGHRSVSWYQQTPGQGLQFLFEYFSETQRNKGNFPGRFSGRQFSNSRSEMNVSTLELGDSALYLCASSLSGQETQYFGPGTRLLVL.

The CDR3 here is CASSVGTSGYNEQFF. CDR3 nucleotides: TGTGCCAGCAGCGTAGGGACTAGCGGTTACAATGAGCAGTTCTTC. The chain uses TRBV9 and TRBJ2-1, with 10 nucleotides matching TRBD2. The CDR3 is made up of 15 amino acids. The trim removed 0 bases at V and 4 bases at J, leaving 1 base unmatched. CDR1 is SGDLS, CDR2 YYNGEE, per germline. Looking up the rest from reference TRBV9 and TRBJ2-1 gives the full variable domain: DSGVTQTPKHLITATGQRVTLRCSPRSGDLSVYWYQQSLDQGLQFLIQYYNGEERAKGNILERFSAQQFPDLHSELNLSSLELGDSALYFCASSVGTSGYNEQFFGPGTRLTVL.

The rearrangement joins TRBV18 to TRBJ1-3; no firm D call. The CDR3 length is 17 residues. Germline CDR1 reads KGHSH; CDR2 reads LQKENI. V lost 0 bases and J 2 bases, leaving 14 bases between the germline ends. CDR3 bases: TGTGCCAGCTCACCACCGAACGTGGCCCAGACTGGAAACACCATATATTTT. It encodes CASSPPNVAQTGNTIYF.

This sequence joins TRBV5-4 and TRBJ2-3; D is uncertain. The germline gives CDR1 SGHNT, CDR2 YYREEE (reference sequence). V lost 6 bases to trimming and J lost 2 bases, with 16 bases between them. This CDR3 contains 15 residues. Written as DNA, the CDR3 is TGTGCCAGCACCGTCGATGGGCTGTACACAGATACGCAGTATTTT. It codes for CASTVDGLYTDTQYF.

This chain connects TRBV7-6 to TRBJ2-5; 8 nucleotides match TRBD2. CDR3 length equals 16 residues. CDR1 and CDR2 from the germline V gene are SGHVS and FNYEAQ. V gave up 1 base and J gave up 7 bases; unmatched junction bases: 11. The CDR3 loop reads CASSLGGSGVATTQYF. CDR3 bases: TGTGCCAGCAGCTTAGGAGGTAGCGGGGTTGCGACGACCCAGTACTTC.

The chain couples TRBV4-3 to TRBJ2-7; D is possibly TRBD2 (5 bases). Germline-derived CDR1 and CDR2 are LGHNA and YSLEER. Trimming took off 0 bases at V and 0 bases at J, with 15 bases between the two ends. The CDR3 totals 17 residues. The CDR3 region is CASSQDISSGSSYEQYF. The DNA of the CDR3 is TGCGCCAGCAGCCAAGATATTAGTTCTGGGAGCTCCTACGAGCAGTACTTC.

This clone is a singleton in its sample. V is TRBV11-3 and J is TRBJ1-6, with D tentatively TRBD1 (5 bases). This CDR3 is built from 14 residues. With 5 bases removed from V and 5 bases from J, the gap between germline ends came to 10 bases. In germline, CDR1 is SGHNT, CDR2 YENEEA. The CDR3 DNA reads as TGTGCCAGCAGCCGGGGACGGAATAATTCACCCCTCCACTTT. It codes for CASSRGRNNSPLHF.

The DNA for the CDR3 is TGCGCCAGCAGCTTGGACAGGGCGAGCTCCTACAATGAGCAGTTCTTC. Translated, it gives CASSLDRASSYNEQFF. The chain employs TRBV5-1 and TRBJ2-1; weak D call: TRBD1 (6 bases). V was cut by 0 bases and J by 0 bases, with 10 bases left in between. CDR1 and CDR2 from the germline V gene are SGHRS and YFSETQ. CDR3 length equals 16 residues.

The rearrangement links TRBV9 to TRBJ2-3; D ambiguous. Trimming shortened V by 0 bases and J by 3 bases, and 8 bases separated the two germline ends. Germline CDR1 and CDR2: SGDLS and YYNGEE. CDR3 size: 14 residues. CDR3 protein: CASSVGSWTDTQYF. The CDR3 bases are TGTGCCAGCAGCGTAGGATCCTGGACAGATACGCAGTATTTT.

The V gene is TRBV7-9, the J gene TRBJ2-3, with D perhaps assigned TRBD1 or TRBD2 (5 bases each). The ends were cut back, 5 bases at V and 4 bases at J, with 25 bases in the middle. Germline V gives CDR1 SEHNR, CDR2 FQNEAQ (reference sequence). This CDR3 has 18 residues. CDR3 nucleotide sequence: TGTGCCAGCAGCCGAGGCCTGTATAGGGGAGTTGGGGCAGATACGCAGTATTTT. Translation gives CASSRGLYRGVGADTQYF. Full variable domain (missing parts from reference TRBV7-9 and TRBJ2-3): DTGVSQNPRHKITKRGQNVTFRCDPISEHNRLYWYRQTLGQGPEFLTYFQNEAQLEKSRLLSDRFSAERPKGSFSTLEIQRTEQGDSAMYLCASSRGLYRGVGADTQYFGPGTRLTVL.

The rearrangement links TRBV7-9 to TRBJ2-7, with 9 nucleotides matching TRBD2. Germline lookup yields CDR1 SEHNR and CDR2 FQNEAQ (reference sequence). There are 18 residues in the CDR3. V was pared by 1 base and J by 6 bases, with 16 bases of the junction left unmatched. In nucleotides, the CDR3 is TGTGCCAGCAGCTTAGAGGTAAGCGGGAGGAACGGGGAATGCGAGCAGTACTTC. Amino acids: CASSLEVSGRNGECEQYF.

This clone appeared once. The V gene is TRBV19, the J gene TRBJ1-2, with a weak D call TRBD1 (5 bases). The CDR3 runs 13 residues. CDR1 LNHDA and CDR2 SQIVND come from the germline V gene (reference sequence). V lost 8 bases and J lost 1, with 11 bases in between. The CDR3 here is CASRQNVNYGYTF. The CDR3 DNA reads TGTGCCAGTCGACAGAATGTTAACTATGGCTACACCTTC.

The genes are TRBV7-2 and TRBJ2-7; TRBD1 is a possible D gene (6 bases). The CDR3 totals 15 residues. Deletions cut 1 base from V and 6 bases from J, with 16 bases between. Germline CDR1 and CDR2: SGHTA and FQGNSA. The CDR3 here is CASSLEGGVGGEQYF. For the CDR3, the DNA is TGTGCCAGCAGCTTAGAAGGGGGAGTTGGGGGCGAGCAGTACTTC.

As for this clone: Sequence at one end of the junction differs from germline and may be a read error. This chain joins TRBV7-7 and TRBJ2-5; possible D gene TRBD1, 5 bases. This CDR3 region has 16 residues. CDR1 and CDR2 from the germline V gene are SSHAT and FNYEAQ (reference sequence). CDR3: CASSSSGAGSQETQYF. CDR3 DNA sequence: TGTGCTAGCAGCTCCTCTGGTGCAGGGTCCCAAGAGACCCAGTACTTC. The complete variable domain, with remaining parts taken from reference TRBV7-7 and TRBJ2-5, reads GAGVSQSPRYKVTKRGQDVTLRCDPISSHATLYWYQQALGQGPEFLTYFNYEAQPDKSGLPSDRFSAERPEGSISTLTIQRTEQRDSAMYRCASSSSGAGSQETQYFGPGTRLLVL.

Details on this clone: Other DNA sequences from this sample encode an identical CDR3 as well. This sequence joins TRBV15 and TRBJ2-2, with TRBD2 matching over 7 bases. The junction had 3 bases not matched to a gene; V was cut back by 2 bases and J by 6 bases. The CDR3 sequence is 14 residues long. Germline CDR1 and CDR2: LNHNV and YYDKDF (reference sequence). The DNA of the CDR3 is TGTGCCACCAGCAGAACTCGGGGGGCCGGGGAGCTGTTTTTT. It yields the protein CATSRTRGAGELFF.

The sample holds one count of this clone. The rearrangement joins TRBV29-1 to TRBJ2-1; D call uncertain. The V end lost 4 bases, the J end lost 1 base, and 23 bases lay between the germline ends. This CDR3 is 18 amino acids long. Germline values: CDR1 SQVTM, CDR2 ANQGSEA. The CDR3 bases are TGCAGCGTTGTTGCTCTGAATCTACGGAAGAATTCCTACAATGAGCAGTTCTTC. Translation gives CSVVALNLRKNSYNEQFF.

The CDR3 DNA reads as TGTGCCAGCAGCGCCCGACTGAATTCTCAAGAGACCCAGTACTTC. Its protein is CASSARLNSQETQYF. The chain uses TRBV9 and TRBJ2-5; D gene ambiguous. V lost 3 bases and J lost 2, with 14 bases in between. Germline V gives CDR1 SGDLS, CDR2 YYNGEE. The CDR3 has 15 residues.